Below are 9 T cell receptor beta chains sequenced from a single sample in a study of blood T cell repertoires in COVID-19. The data were produced by immunoSEQ multiplex PCR, yet TCRdb's version contains in-frame clones alone and is incomplete. The sample records roughly 260,000 clones, about 91% being singletons. The sequencing input was PBMCs or T cells enriched from blood (not recorded which). The origin of the receptors is a human donor in a cohort exposed to, infected with or recovered from COVID-19 (not recorded which). The donor label of this sample is uncertain.

Here the CDR3 reads CAISEGAQPQHF. CDR3 sequence (DNA): TGTGCCATCAGTGAGGGGGCCCAGCCCCAGCATTTT. J is TRBJ1-5 and V is TRBV10-3; D may be TRBD1 (5 bases). Germline V CDR1 and CDR2: ENHRY, SYGVKD. Trimming took off 2 bases at V and 7 bases at J, with 6 bases between the two ends. The CDR3 has 12 residues.

The CDR3 nucleotides read TGTGCCAGCAGCTTAAAGCAGAACACTGAAGCTTTCTTT. This encodes CASSLKQNTEAFF. J is TRBJ1-1 and V is TRBV7-2; D is undetermined. Germline lookup yields CDR1 SGHTA and CDR2 FQGNSA. Deletions cut 2 bases from V and 1 base from J, with 5 bases between. The CDR3 extends over 13 amino acids. The variable domain in full, with the rest retrieved from reference TRBV7-2 and TRBJ1-1, is GAGVSQSPSNKVTEKGKDVELRCDPISGHTALYWYRQSLGQGLEFLIYFQGNSAPDKSGLPSDRFSAERTGGSVSTLTIQRTQQEDSAVYLCASSLKQNTEAFFGQGTRLTVV.

This clone has just a few counts. This chain uses TRBV4-2 with TRBJ1-2, with D perhaps matching TRBD1 (6 bases). CDR1 is LGHNA and CDR2 is YNFKEQ in the germline V gene. This CDR3 is 15 amino acids long. V was cut by 5 bases and J by 6 bases, with 19 bases left in between. The CDR3 is CASSSRQDRWDGYTF. The CDR3 DNA sequence: TGTGCCAGCAGCTCTCGACAGGACAGATGGGATGGCTACACCTTC.

The V and J genes are TRBV27 and TRBJ2-7, with TRBD1 matching over 11 bases. From germline, CDR1 is MNHEY and CDR2 SMNVEV (reference sequence). The J segment lost 3 bases and the V segment lost 5 bases, leaving 6 bases of the junction unmatched. CDR3 length: 15 amino acids. CDR3 nucleotides: TGTGCCAGCAGTACTCCGGGACAGGGGGACTACGAGCAGTACTTC. Translated, it gives CASSTPGQGDYEQYF.

The CDR3 region is CASSLFGGAGTGELFF. In DNA form, the CDR3 reads TGTGCCAGCAGCTTATTTGGAGGGGCGGGCACCGGGGAGCTGTTTTTT. This chain connects TRBV7-9 to TRBJ2-2; tentative D call: TRBD2 (6 bases). Germline CDR1 SEHNR, CDR2 FQNEAQ (reference sequence). V was trimmed by 2 bases and J by 4 bases, leaving 14 bases between them. The CDR3 runs 16 residues. Supplemented by reference TRBV7-9 and TRBJ2-2, the full variable domain reads DTGVSQNPRHKITKRGQNVTFRCDPISEHNRLYWYRQTLGQGPEFLTYFQNEAQLEKSRLLSDRFSAERPKGSFSTLEIQRTEQGDSAMYLCASSLFGGAGTGELFFGEGSRLTVL.

V usage is TRBV10-3 and J usage is TRBJ1-2, with a possible D match to TRBD1 (5 bases). Germline V gene data show CDR1 as ENHRY and CDR2 as SYGVKD. There are 14 residues in the CDR3. The V gene lost 7 bases and the J gene lost 4 bases, with 16 bases spanning the gap. CDR3 nucleotide sequence: TGTGCCATCATGAAACCCGGGGGGGTCTATGGCTACACCTTC. Translation: CAIMKPGGVYGYTF.

The chain combines TRBV9 with TRBJ2-3, with TRBD1 matching over 10 bases. Per germline, CDR1 SGDLS and CDR2 YYNGEE. This CDR3 contains 18 residues. V shed 0 bases and J 0 bases; nucleotides not matched to a gene: 7. The CDR3 protein is CASSVAVGTGVSTDTQYF. As DNA, the CDR3 is TGTGCCAGCAGCGTAGCCGTCGGGACAGGGGTTAGCACAGATACGCAGTATTTT.

The chain recombines TRBV11-1 with TRBJ1-4, with a weak D call TRBD1 (5 bases). V was trimmed by 4 bases and J by 10 bases, leaving 13 bases between them. CDR3 length: 13 residues. Germline assignment: CDR1 SGHAT and CDR2 FQDESV (reference sequence). CDR3 sequence (DNA): TGTGCCAGCAGCTCGGGACTTAAGGGAAAACTGTTTTTT. Its translation: CASSSGLKGKLFF.

The V gene is TRBV30, the J gene TRBJ2-3; 7 bases are shared with TRBD2. J lost 4 bases, V lost 5 bases, and 9 bases had no gene match. The V gene's germline CDR1 is GTSNPN and CDR2 SVGIG (reference sequence). The CDR3 covers 14 residues. CDR3 DNA: TGTGCCTGGGGGGGAGGACTAGGGGCAGATACGCAGTATTTT. This gives the protein CAWGGGLGADTQYF.